This T cell receptor (beta chain) was observed in a study of radiation and T cells in renal cell carcinoma. Germline V gives CDR1 LNHDA, CDR2 SQIVND (reference sequence). CDR3 length equals 15 residues. V shed 5 bases and J 8 bases; nucleotides not matched to a gene: 11. TCRdb keeps only in-frame clones here, not all; method: immunoSEQ multiplex PCR. The sample includes some 120,000 clones, over 75% seen only once; the top ten take under 2.5%. Time point defined: blood 2 weeks post-SBRT. Treatment: 15 Gy SBRT to primary tumor, nephrectomy 4 weeks later. The sequence was collected from a woman aged 60-70 years with renal cell carcinoma. The rearrangement joins TRBV19 to TRBJ2-1, with TRBD2 matching 8 bases. The sample in question was blood, obtained from a patient whose treatment included radiotherapy and nephrectomy. The chain's CDR3 is CASSSGAGARYEQFF. For the CDR3, the DNA is TGTGCCAGTAGTTCTGGAGCGGGAGCCAGATATGAGCAGTTCTTC.